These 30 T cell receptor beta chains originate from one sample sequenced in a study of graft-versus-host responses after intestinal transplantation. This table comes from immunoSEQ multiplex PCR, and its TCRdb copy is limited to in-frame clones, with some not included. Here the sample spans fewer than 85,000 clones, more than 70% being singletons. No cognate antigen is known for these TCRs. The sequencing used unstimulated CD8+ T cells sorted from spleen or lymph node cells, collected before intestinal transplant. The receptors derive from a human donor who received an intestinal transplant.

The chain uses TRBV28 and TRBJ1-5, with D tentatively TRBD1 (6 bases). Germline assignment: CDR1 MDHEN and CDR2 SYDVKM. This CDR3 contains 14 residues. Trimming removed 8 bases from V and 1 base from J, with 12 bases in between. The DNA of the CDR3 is TGTGCCAGCGGGGGCAGTTCGAGCAATCAGCCCCAGCATTTT. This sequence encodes CASGGSSSNQPQHF.

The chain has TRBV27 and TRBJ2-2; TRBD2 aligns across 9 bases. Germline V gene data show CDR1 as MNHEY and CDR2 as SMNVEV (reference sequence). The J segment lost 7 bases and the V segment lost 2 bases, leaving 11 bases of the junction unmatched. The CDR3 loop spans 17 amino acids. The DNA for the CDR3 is TGTGCCAGCAGTTTACCCCCCAGCGGGGGGTTGATCGGGGAGCTGTTTTTT. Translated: CASSLPPSGGLIGELFF.

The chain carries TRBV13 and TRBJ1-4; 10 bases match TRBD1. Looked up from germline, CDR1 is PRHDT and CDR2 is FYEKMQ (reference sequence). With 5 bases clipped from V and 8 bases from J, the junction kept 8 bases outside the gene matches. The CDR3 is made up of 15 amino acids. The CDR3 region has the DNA TGTGCCAGCAGCCCCCCGGGACAGGGGAACGAAAAACTGTTTTTT. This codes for CASSPPGQGNEKLFF.

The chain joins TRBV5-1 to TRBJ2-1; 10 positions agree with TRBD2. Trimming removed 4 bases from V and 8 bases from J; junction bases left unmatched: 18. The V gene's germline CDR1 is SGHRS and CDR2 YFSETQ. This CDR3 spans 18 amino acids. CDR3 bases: TGCGCCAGCAGCCTGAGAGGACTAGCGGCTCCCAGGCGCCATGAGCAGTTCTTC. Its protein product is CASSLRGLAAPRRHEQFF.

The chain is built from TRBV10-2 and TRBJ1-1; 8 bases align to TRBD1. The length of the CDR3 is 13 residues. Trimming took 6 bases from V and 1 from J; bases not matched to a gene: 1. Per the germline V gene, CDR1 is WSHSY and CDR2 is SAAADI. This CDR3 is CASRGQENTEAFF. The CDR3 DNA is TGCGCCAGCAGGGGACAGGAGAACACTGAAGCTTTCTTT.

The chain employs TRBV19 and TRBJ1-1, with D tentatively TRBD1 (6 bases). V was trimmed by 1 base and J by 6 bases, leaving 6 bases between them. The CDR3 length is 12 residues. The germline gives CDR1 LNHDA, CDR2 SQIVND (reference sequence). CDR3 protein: CASSIGTAEAFF. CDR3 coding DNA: TGTGCCAGTAGTATAGGGACAGCTGAAGCTTTCTTT. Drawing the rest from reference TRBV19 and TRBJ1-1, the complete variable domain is DGGITQSPKYLFRKEGQNVTLSCEQNLNHDAMYWYRQDPGQGLRLIYYSQIVNDFQKGDIAEGYSVSREKKESFPLTVTSAQKNPTAFYLCASSIGTAEAFFGQGTRLTVV.

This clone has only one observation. CDR3 sequence (DNA): TGTGCCAGCAGCTTAAATTCCAGGGCCTACGAGCAGTACTTC. Translating it yields CASSLNSRAYEQYF. The chain links TRBV7-6 to TRBJ2-7; perhaps TRBD1 as D (5 bases). Per germline, CDR1 SGHVS and CDR2 FNYEAQ. Trimming removed 2 bases from V and 2 bases from J, with 10 bases in between. The CDR3 covers 14 residues.

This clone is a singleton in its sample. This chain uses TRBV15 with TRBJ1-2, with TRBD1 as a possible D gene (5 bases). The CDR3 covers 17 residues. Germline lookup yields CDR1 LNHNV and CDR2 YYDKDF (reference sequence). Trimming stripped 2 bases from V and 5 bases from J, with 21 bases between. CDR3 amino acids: CATSRTYRIEGQYGYTF. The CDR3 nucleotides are TGTGCCACCAGCAGAACTTACAGGATAGAAGGTCAATATGGCTACACCTTC.

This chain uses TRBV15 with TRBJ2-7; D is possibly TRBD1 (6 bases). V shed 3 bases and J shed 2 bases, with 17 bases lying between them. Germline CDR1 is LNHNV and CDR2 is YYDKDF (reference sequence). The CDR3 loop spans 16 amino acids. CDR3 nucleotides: TGTGCCACCAGCAGCCCGAAAACCGGGACAACCTACGAGCAGTACTTC. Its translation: CATSSPKTGTTYEQYF.

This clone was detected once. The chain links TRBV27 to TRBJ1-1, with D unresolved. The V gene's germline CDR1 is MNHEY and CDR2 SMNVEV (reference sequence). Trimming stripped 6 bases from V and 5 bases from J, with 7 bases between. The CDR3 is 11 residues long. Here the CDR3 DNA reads TGTGCCAGCAGCGAGGGTACTGAAGCTTTCTTT. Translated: CASSEGTEAFF.

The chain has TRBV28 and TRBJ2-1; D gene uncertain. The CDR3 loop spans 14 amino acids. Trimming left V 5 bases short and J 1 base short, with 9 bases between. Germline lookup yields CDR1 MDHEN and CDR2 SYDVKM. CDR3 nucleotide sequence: TGTGCCAGCAGTGTAGCCAGTTCCTACAATGAGCAGTTCTTC. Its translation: CASSVASSYNEQFF. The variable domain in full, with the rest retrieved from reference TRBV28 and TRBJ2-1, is DVKVTQSSRYLVKRTGEKVFLECVQDMDHENMFWYRQDPGLGLRLIYFSYDVKMKEKGDIPEGYSVSREKKERFSLILESASTNQTSMYLCASSVASSYNEQFFGPGTRLTVL.

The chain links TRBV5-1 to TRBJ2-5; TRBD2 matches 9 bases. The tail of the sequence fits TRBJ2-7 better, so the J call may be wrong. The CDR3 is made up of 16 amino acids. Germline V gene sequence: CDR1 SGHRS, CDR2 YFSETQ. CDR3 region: CASSLAAAGGSYEQYF. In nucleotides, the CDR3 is TGCGCCAGCAGCTTGGCCGCAGCGGGAGGCTCCTACGAGCAGTACTTC.

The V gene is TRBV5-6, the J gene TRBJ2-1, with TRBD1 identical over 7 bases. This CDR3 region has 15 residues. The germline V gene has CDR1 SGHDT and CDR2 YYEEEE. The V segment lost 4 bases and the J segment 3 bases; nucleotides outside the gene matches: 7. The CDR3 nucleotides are TGTGCCAGCAGCCAAGGGGACAGAAACTACAATGAGCAGTTCTTC. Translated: CASSQGDRNYNEQFF.

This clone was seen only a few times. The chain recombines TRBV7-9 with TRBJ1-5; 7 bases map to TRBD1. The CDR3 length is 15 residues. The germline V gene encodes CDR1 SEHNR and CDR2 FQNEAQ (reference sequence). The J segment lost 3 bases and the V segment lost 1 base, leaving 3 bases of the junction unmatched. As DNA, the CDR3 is TGTGCCAGCAGCTTAGGGGGACAGTCCAATCAGCCCCAGCATTTT. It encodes CASSLGGQSNQPQHF. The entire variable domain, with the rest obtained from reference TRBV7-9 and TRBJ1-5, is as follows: DTGVSQNPRHKITKRGQNVTFRCDPISEHNRLYWYRQTLGQGPEFLTYFQNEAQLEKSRLLSDRFSAERPKGSFSTLEIQRTEQGDSAMYLCASSLGGQSNQPQHFGDGTRLSIL.

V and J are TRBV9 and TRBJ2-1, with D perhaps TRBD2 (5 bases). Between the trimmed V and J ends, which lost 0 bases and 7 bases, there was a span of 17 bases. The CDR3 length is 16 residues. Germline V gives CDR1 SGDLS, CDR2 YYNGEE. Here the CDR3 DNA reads TGTGCCAGCAGCGTAGCTGGGGAAGAGGGTGGAAATGAGCAGTTCTTC. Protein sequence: CASSVAGEEGGNEQFF.

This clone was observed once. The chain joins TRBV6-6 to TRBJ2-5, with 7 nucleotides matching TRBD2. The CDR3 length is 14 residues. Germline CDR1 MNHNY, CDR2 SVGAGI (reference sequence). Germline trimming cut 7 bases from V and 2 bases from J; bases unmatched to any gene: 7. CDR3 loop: CASNPLADQETQYF. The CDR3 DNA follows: TGTGCCAGCAACCCGCTAGCGGATCAAGAGACCCAGTACTTC.

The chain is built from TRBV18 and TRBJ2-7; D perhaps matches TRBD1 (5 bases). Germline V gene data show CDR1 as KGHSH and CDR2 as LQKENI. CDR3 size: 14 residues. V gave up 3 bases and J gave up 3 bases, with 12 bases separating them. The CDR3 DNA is TGTGCCAGCTCACCTATTGGGGCAGACTACGAGCAGTACTTC. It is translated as CASSPIGADYEQYF.

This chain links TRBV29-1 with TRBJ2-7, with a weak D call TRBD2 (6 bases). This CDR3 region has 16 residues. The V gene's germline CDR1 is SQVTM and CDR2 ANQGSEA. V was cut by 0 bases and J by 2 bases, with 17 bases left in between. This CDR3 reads CSVEDPLGRGPYEQYF. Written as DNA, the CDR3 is TGCAGCGTTGAAGACCCCCTGGGGCGGGGCCCCTACGAGCAGTACTTC.

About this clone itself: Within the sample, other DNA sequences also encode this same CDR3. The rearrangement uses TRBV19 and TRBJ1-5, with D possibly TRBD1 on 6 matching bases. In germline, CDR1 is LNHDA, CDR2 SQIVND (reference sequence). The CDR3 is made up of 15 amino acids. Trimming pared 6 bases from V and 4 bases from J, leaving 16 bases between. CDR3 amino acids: CASSTWGQGNQPQHF. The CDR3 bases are TGTGCCAGTAGCACGTGGGGGCAGGGGAATCAGCCCCAGCATTTT.

The CDR3 DNA reads TGTGCCAGCAGCTTAGACGCGGGGAGCTCCTACGAGCAGTACTTC. Its protein is CASSLDAGSSYEQYF. The chain carries TRBV11-2 and TRBJ2-7; D perhaps matches TRBD2 (6 bases). The CDR3 spans 15 residues. V was pared by 0 bases and J by 0 bases, with 9 bases between. Per germline, CDR1 SGHAT and CDR2 FQNNGV.

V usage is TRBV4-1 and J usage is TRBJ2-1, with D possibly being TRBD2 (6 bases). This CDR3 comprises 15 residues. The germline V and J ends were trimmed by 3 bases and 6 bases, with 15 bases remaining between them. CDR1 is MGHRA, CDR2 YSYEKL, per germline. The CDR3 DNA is TGCGCCAGCAGCCAGGGGGGACGGGCCGGCAATGAGCAGTTCTTC. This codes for CASSQGGRAGNEQFF.

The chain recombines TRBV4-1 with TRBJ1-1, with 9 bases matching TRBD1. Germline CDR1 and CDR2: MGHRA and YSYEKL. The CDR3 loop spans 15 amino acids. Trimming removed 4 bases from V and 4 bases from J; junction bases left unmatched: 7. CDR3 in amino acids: CASSRATGGGTEAFF. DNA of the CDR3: TGCGCCAGCAGCCGCGCAACAGGGGGCGGCACTGAAGCTTTCTTT.

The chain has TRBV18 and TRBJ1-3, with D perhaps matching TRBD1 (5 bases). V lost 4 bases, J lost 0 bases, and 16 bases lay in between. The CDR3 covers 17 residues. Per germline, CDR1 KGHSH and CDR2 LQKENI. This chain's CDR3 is CASSHGGDQSSGNTIYF. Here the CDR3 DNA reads TGTGCCAGCTCACACGGGGGGGACCAGAGCTCTGGAAACACCATATATTTT.

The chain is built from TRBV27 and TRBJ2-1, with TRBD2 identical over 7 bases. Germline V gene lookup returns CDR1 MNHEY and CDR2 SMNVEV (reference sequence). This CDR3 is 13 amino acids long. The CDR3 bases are TGTGGTAGCGGGCTGAAAGGCTACAATGAGCAGTTCTTC. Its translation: CGSGLKGYNEQFF.

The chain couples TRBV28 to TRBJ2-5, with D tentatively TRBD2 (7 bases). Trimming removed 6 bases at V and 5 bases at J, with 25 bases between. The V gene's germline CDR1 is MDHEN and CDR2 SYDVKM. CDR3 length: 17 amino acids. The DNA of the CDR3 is TGTGCCAGCAGAGGGGGGAGGGAGGAGGGTCTTTGGGAGACCCAGTACTTC. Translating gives CASRGGREEGLWETQYF. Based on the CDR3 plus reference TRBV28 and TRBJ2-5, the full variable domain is DVKVTQSSRYLVKRTGEKVFLECVQDMDHENMFWYRQDPGLGLRLIYFSYDVKMKEKGDIPEGYSVSREKKERFSLILESASTNQTSMYLCASRGGREEGLWETQYFGPGTRLLVL.

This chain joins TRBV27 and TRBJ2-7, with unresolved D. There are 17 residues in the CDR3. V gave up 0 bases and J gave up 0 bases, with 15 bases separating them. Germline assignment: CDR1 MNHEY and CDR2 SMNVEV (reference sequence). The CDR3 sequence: CASSLSPPRRSSYEQYF. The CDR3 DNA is TGTGCCAGCAGTTTATCACCCCCCCGCAGAAGCTCCTACGAGCAGTACTTC.

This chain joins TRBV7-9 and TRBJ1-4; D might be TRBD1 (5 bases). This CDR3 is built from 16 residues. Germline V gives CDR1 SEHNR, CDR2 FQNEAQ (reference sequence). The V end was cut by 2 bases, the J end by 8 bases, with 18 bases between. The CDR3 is CASSLTRAGGEEKLFF. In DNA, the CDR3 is TGTGCCAGCAGCTTAACCAGGGCGGGAGGTGAGGAAAAACTGTTTTTT.

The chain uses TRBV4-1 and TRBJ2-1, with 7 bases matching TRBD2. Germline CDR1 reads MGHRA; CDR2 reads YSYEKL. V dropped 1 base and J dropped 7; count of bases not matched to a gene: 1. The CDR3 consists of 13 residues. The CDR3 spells CASSQGGGNEQFF. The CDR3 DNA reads TGCGCCAGCAGCCAAGGGGGGGGGAATGAGCAGTTCTTC.

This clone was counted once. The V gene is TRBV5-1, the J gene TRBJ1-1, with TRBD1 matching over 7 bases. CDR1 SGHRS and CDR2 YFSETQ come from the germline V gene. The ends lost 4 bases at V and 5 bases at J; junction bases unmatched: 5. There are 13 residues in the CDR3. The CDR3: CASSPDRTTEAFF. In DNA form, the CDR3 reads TGCGCCAGCAGCCCGGACAGGACGACTGAAGCTTTCTTT.

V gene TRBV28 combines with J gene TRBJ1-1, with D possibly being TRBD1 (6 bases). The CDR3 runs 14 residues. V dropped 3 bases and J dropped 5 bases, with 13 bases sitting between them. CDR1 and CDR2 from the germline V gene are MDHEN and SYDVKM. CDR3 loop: CASSFDRLGTEAFF. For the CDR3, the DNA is TGTGCCAGCAGTTTCGACAGGTTGGGTACTGAAGCTTTCTTT.